Listed here is a single TCR beta chain. Antigen: not known. This specimen belongs to a study of shared clonotypes between healthy human individuals. General study findings and limits: Memory subsets generally showed lower estimated richness than naive subsets. The four-donor shared clonotypes exceeded non-shared clonotypes in generation probability, with non-shared ones scoring lower.

The ends were cut back, 6 bases at V and 0 bases at J, with 11 bases in the middle. CDR1 and CDR2 (germline): SQVTM, ANQGSEA. The CDR3 contains 14 residues. The protocol was immunoSEQ multiplex PCR, while the TCRdb copy is restricted to in-frame clones and leaves out a portion. The sample holds roughly 2,500,000 clones, approximately 94% seen once. CD4+ cells underwent separation, giving CD45RA+ naive and CD45RA-negative memory subsets. Sequenced material: naive CD4+ T cells from PBMCs. Subset described: CD45RA+ positively selected. The rearrangement links TRBV29-1 to TRBJ1-4, with no clear D. This TCR was sampled from a man younger than 30 in good health. Some clones in this sample may be carry-over from other donors' samples. CDR3 loop: CSVPAEATNEKLFF. For the CDR3, the DNA is TGCAGCGTCCCCGCAGAGGCAACTAATGAAAAACTGTTTTTT.